The 17 T cell receptor beta chains given below trace back to one sample, sequenced in a study of blood T cell repertoires in COVID-19. Assay: immunoSEQ multiplex PCR; the TCRdb copy retains only in-frame clones and omits some. This table has approximately 290,000 clones, 85% to 90% appearing once. The sequenced material came from peripheral blood. These receptors originate from a man in his thirties or forties with acute or convalescent COVID-19.

The rearrangement joins TRBV18 to TRBJ2-5, with 9 bases lining up with TRBD2. The CDR3 contains 15 residues. V shed 1 base, J shed 5 bases, and the junction held 5 bases outside the gene matches. The germline V gene encodes CDR1 KGHSH and CDR2 LQKENI. The DNA for the CDR3 is TGTGCCAGCTCACCACGCGTAGCGGGAGTGGAGACCCAGTACTTC. Translated, it gives CASSPRVAGVETQYF.

This clone was counted a single time. The chain combines TRBV6-5 with TRBJ1-3, with D hard to call. The V end lost 5 bases, the J end lost 0 bases, and 11 bases lay between the germline ends. This CDR3 contains 15 residues. Germline V gene sequence: CDR1 MNHEY, CDR2 SVGAGI. CDR3 sequence: CASSTRLISGNTIYF. For the CDR3, the DNA is TGTGCCAGCAGTACCCGACTAATCTCTGGAAACACCATATATTTT.

The chain joins TRBV28 to TRBJ2-1, with D uncertain. V lost 3 bases, J lost 3 bases, and 3 bases lay in between. Germline lookup yields CDR1 MDHEN and CDR2 SYDVKM. The CDR3 is 12 residues long. The CDR3 sequence: CASSLRYNEQFF. Here the CDR3 DNA reads TGTGCCAGCAGTTTGCGCTACAATGAGCAGTTCTTC. Filled out from reference TRBV28 and TRBJ2-1, the complete variable domain reads DVKVTQSSRYLVKRTGEKVFLECVQDMDHENMFWYRQDPGLGLRLIYFSYDVKMKEKGDIPEGYSVSREKKERFSLILESASTNQTSMYLCASSLRYNEQFFGPGTRLTVL.

This clone is a singleton in its sample. The chain is built from TRBV11-2 and TRBJ2-1; TRBD2 matches 12 bases. Per germline, CDR1 SGHAT and CDR2 FQNNGV. There are 15 residues in the CDR3. V trimming: 4 bases; J trimming: 5 bases; junction bases outside the gene matches: 3. The CDR3 reads CASSSRLAGDNEQFF. The CDR3 DNA is TGTGCCAGCAGCTCCAGACTAGCGGGAGACAATGAGCAGTTCTTC.

V and J are TRBV7-8 and TRBJ1-2; unclear D gene. The CDR3 covers 17 residues. CDR1 is SGHVS, CDR2 FQNEAQ, per germline. V shed 6 bases and J shed 0 bases, with 20 bases lying between them. The CDR3, as DNA: TGTGCCAGCAGAAACTTCCTAGGTGATTCTACTAACTATGGCTACACCTTC. This gives the protein CASRNFLGDSTNYGYTF.

J is TRBJ1-6 and V is TRBV4-1, with 8 bases identical to TRBD1. The junction had 7 bases not matched to a gene; V was cut back by 4 bases and J by 5 bases. CDR3 length equals 16 residues. Germline values: CDR1 MGHRA, CDR2 YSYEKL. CDR3 region: CASSPKDRADNSPLHF. CDR3 DNA sequence: TGCGCCAGCAGCCCAAAGGACAGGGCGGATAATTCACCCCTCCACTTT.

In its sample, this clone was seen once. V usage is TRBV19 and J usage is TRBJ2-7, with 8 nucleotides matching TRBD1. CDR1 is LNHDA and CDR2 is SQIVND in the germline V gene (reference sequence). V lost 5 bases and J lost 7; bases outside the gene matches: 13. The CDR3 spans 15 residues. The CDR3 sequence is CASSPRDRRMGEQYF. The CDR3 DNA reads TGTGCCAGTAGTCCTAGGGACAGGAGGATGGGGGAGCAGTACTTC.

The chain combines TRBV7-3 with TRBJ2-7, with D possibly matching TRBD2 (6 bases). This CDR3 is built from 14 residues. CDR1 and CDR2 from the germline V gene are SGHTA and FQGTGA. The V and J ends lost 6 bases and 0 bases respectively, with 12 bases between them. The CDR3 here is CASRIIGSSYEQYF. CDR3 nucleotide sequence: TGTGCCAGCAGGATTATCGGGAGCTCCTACGAGCAGTACTTC.

The chain is built from TRBV23-1 and TRBJ1-1; 8 bases are shared with TRBD1. Being an ORF, TRBV23-1 has a function that is uncertain. This CDR3 is 16 amino acids long. V trimming: 2 bases; J trimming: 7 bases; junction bases outside the gene matches: 12. The CDR3 loop is CASSQNPDRVSLEAFF. In DNA form, the CDR3 reads TGCGCCAGCAGTCAAAACCCGGACAGGGTGTCTCTTGAAGCTTTCTTT.

This clone was recorded at least ten times. The J gene is TRBJ1-2, the V gene TRBV6-1; the match to TRBD1 covers 7 bases. The CDR3 sequence is 14 residues long. The ends lost 2 bases at V and 8 bases at J; junction bases unmatched: 8. Per the germline V gene, CDR1 is MNHNS and CDR2 is SASEGT. CDR3 sequence (DNA): TGTGCCAGCAGTGAATGGACAGGTGCCGTGGGCTACACCTTC. Amino acids: CASSEWTGAVGYTF.

The rearrangement joins TRBV30 to TRBJ2-5; 8 bases line up with TRBD2. The CDR3 is 14 residues long. Germline loops: CDR1 GTSNPN, CDR2 SVGIG (reference sequence). The V and J ends lost 2 bases and 5 bases, in that order; junction bases with no gene match: 7. The DNA of the CDR3 is TGTGCCTGGAGTCCTGGCGGGGGGCTGGAGACCCAGTACTTC. Translation: CAWSPGGGLETQYF.

The V and J genes are TRBV4-1 and TRBJ2-7; D is possibly TRBD1 (7 bases). The CDR3 has 16 residues. The germline CDR1 and CDR2 sequences are MGHRA and YSYEKL. Trimming left V 2 bases short and J 0 bases short, with 14 bases between. CDR3 in amino acids: CASSQPSRDSSYEQYF. The CDR3 DNA follows: TGCGCCAGCAGCCAACCATCGCGGGACAGCTCCTACGAGCAGTACTTC.

The V gene is TRBV6-4, the J gene TRBJ2-1, with TRBD2 identical over 9 bases. CDR3 length equals 15 residues. The junction had 12 bases not matched to a gene; V was cut back by 6 bases and J by 9 bases. The germline V gene encodes CDR1 MRHNA and CDR2 SNTAGT. As DNA, the CDR3 is TGTGCCAGCAGAACACAGAGCGGGGGGTCGAGTGAGCAGTTCTTC. This codes for CASRTQSGGSSEQFF.

V usage is TRBV2 and J usage is TRBJ2-7; 13 positions agree with TRBD2. CDR1 and CDR2 (germline): SNHLY, FYNNEI. CDR3 length: 13 amino acids. V was pared by 6 bases and J by 6 bases, with 2 bases of the junction left unmatched. The CDR3 loop is CASSGTSGIEQYF. The CDR3 DNA reads TGTGCCAGCAGCGGGACTAGCGGGATCGAGCAGTACTTC.

The genes are TRBV29-1 and TRBJ2-3; a weak D match, TRBD2 (5 bases). The CDR3 is made up of 13 amino acids. Deletions cut 5 bases from V and 3 bases from J, with 12 bases between. CDR1 and CDR2 (germline): SQVTM, ANQGSEA. DNA for the CDR3: TGCAGCGTTCGACTACAAGGGACAGATACGCAGTATTTT. Protein: CSVRLQGTDTQYF.

The rearrangement joins TRBV28 to TRBJ1-1; 9 bases align to TRBD1. V lost 4 bases and J lost 3; bases outside the gene matches: 6. CDR1 is MDHEN, CDR2 SYDVKM, per germline. The CDR3 totals 15 residues. CDR3: CASSSRDRVDTEAFF. The CDR3, as DNA: TGTGCCAGCAGTTCCCGGGACAGGGTTGACACTGAAGCTTTCTTT.

The V call is TRBV5-1, the J call TRBJ2-7; weak D call: TRBD2 (7 bases). Trimming cost V 1 base and J 0 bases, with 17 bases left between them. The CDR3 sequence is 17 residues long. Per germline, CDR1 SGHRS and CDR2 YFSETQ. CDR3 protein: CASSLRGGPLLSYEQYF. CDR3 sequence (DNA): TGCGCCAGCAGCTTGAGGGGGGGCCCGCTCCTCTCCTACGAGCAGTACTTC.